This T cell receptor (beta chain) was identified in a study of blood T cell repertoires in COVID-19 (dated by TCRdb to about 2020). Broadly, across the study: Samples covering the acute and convalescent phases of COVID-19 were provided by collaborators in the United States, Italy and Spain. The material from the prospective study consisted of cDNA or gDNA derived from T cells, B-cell-depleted T cells, or PBMCs. Subjects who had been exposed to COVID-19, were actively infected with it, or had recovered from it provided the deeply sampled blood TCRbeta repertoires that made up the dataset. The repertoires were released in a freely available public database meant as a resource for research on the immune response to SARS-CoV-2. The samples were drawn from the first 160 participants of the ongoing ImmuneRACE study and from 1,254 subjects provided by 6 global collaborators. A de-identified subject ID, COVID-19 status, age in years and sex were almost always included in the sample metadata. Where HLA class I and class II types were available, the types were taken from metadata supplied by the sample provider, not from assay-based typing. Overall results and qualifications from the work: How much clinical and demographic metadata was included differed by source and by participant, and the metadata was provided uncurated.

Comments on this clone: Its antigen is still unknown. No per-base quality is available; no much larger clone lies one base away.

From the germline V gene (reference sequence), CDR1 is LNHNV and CDR2 is YYDKDF. V is trimmed back by 4 bases and J by 8 bases, and the junction contains 6 bases that no gene match accounts for. The CDR3 contains 13 residues, cysteine and phenylalanine counted. The DNA shown is the 39-base CDR3, in frame from base 1. TCRbeta CDR3 regions were amplified from genomic DNA by means of the immunoSEQ Assay, a bias-controlled multiplex PCR. Per the source publication's procedure: The number of nucleated cells in each sample was estimated from the amplification of reference gene primers within the assay. To quantify the absolute abundance of each unique TCRbeta CDR3 rearrangement, sequence reads were collapsed and filtered. For each sample, productive Simpson clonality was calculated by taking the square root of Simpson's diversity index across productive rearrangements. This is the immuneACCESS table as TCRdb keeps it, with only in-frame sequences that have V and J called. A part of the clones is gone; compared with another copy, unresolved V genes explain less than half, and the rest is unexplained. V and J calls and clone size come straight from that table; D and trimming were deduced from the DNA. The sample table lists 60,000 to 90,000 clones, 70% to 85% of them with a count of one. Around 20% of the sample lies in the top ten.

The collaborating institutions used their own protocols to collect whole blood in K2EDTA tubes. For TCRbeta analysis, collaborators shipped samples as frozen whole blood, isolated PBMCs, or DNA extracted from either of those sample types. Sequencing was carried out using peripheral blood. Recombination connected TRBV15 to TRBJ1-2, with 8 bases in between that match TRBD1. This receptor was obtained from a woman in her fifties or sixties with acute or convalescent COVID-19. The CDR3 has the sequence CATSTRTGQGYTF. The DNA sequence is given as TGTGCCACCAGCACCCGGACAGGGCAAGGCTACACCTTC.